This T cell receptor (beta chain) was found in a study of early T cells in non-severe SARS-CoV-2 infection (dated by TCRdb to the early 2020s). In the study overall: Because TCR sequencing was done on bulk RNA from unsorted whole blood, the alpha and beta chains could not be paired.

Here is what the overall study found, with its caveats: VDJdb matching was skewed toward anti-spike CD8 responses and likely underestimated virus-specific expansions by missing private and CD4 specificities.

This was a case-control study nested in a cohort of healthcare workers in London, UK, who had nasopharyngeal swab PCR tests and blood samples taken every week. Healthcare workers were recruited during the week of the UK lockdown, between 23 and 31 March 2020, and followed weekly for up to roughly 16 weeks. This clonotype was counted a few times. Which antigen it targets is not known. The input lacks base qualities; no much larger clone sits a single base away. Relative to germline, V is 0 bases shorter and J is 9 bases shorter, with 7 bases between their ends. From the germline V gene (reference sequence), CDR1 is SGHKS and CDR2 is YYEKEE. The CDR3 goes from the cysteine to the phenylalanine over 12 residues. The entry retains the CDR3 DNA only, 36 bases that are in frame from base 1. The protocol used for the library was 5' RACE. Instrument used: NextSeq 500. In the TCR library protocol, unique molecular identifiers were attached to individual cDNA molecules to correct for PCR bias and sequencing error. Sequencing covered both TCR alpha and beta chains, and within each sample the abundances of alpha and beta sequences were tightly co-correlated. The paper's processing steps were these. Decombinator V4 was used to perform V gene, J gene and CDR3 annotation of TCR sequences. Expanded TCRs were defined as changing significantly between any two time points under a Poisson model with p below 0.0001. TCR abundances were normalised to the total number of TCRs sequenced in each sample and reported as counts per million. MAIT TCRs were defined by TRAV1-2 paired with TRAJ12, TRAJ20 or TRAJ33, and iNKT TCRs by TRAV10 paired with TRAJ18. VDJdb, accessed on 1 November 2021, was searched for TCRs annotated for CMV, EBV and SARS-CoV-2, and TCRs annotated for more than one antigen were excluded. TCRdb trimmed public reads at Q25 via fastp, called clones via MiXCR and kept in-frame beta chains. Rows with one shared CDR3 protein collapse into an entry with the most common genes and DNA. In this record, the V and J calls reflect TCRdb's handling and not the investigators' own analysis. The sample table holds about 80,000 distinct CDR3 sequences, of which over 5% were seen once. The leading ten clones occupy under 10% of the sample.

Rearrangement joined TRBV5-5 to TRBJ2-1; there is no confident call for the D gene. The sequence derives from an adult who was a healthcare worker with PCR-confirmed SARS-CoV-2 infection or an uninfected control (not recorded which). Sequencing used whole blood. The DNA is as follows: TGTGCCAGCAGCTTGGTGTGGGGTGAGCAGTTCTTC. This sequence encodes CASSLVWGEQFF.